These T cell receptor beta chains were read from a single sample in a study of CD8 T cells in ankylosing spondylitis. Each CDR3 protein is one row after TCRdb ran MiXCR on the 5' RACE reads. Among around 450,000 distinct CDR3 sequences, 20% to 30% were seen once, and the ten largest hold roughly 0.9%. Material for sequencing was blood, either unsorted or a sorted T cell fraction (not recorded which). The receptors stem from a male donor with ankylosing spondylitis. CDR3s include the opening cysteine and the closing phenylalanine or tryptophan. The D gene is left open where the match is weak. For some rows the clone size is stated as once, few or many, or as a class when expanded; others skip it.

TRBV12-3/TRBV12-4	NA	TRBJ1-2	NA	CASSFRNSNYGYTF	TGTGCCAGCAGTTTTAGGAACAGTAACTATGGCTACACCTTC
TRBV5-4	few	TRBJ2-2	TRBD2	CASSKGLANTGELFF	TGTGCCAGCAGCAAAGGACTAGCGAACACCGGGGAGCTGTTTTTT
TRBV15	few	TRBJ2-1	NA	CATSRGGSYNEQFF	TGTGCCACCAGCAGAGGAGGCTCCTACAATGAGCAGTTCTTC
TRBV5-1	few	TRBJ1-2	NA	CASSPGAANYGYTF	TGCGCCAGCAGCCCAGGGGCGGCTAACTATGGCTACACCTTC
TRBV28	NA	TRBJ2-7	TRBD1	CASSFGQDPTYEQYF	TGTGCCAGCAGCTTCGGACAGGACCCAACCTACGAGCAGTACTTC
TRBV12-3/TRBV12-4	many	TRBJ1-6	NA	CASSLKGGNSPLHF	TGTGCCAGCTCCCTCAAGGGGGGGAATTCACCCCTCCACTTT
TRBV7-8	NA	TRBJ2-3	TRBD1	CASRPTQMQTGGDTDTQYF	TGTGCCAGCAGACCTACACAAATGCAAACAGGGGGTGACACAGATACGCAGTATTTT
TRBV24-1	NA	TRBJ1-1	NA	CATSDSNTVRPEAFF	TGTGCCACCAGTGATTCTAATACGGTTCGTCCTGAAGCTTTCTTT
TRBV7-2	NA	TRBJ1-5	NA	CASSPTGGRSQPQHF	TGTGCCAGCAGCCCGACCGGAGGAAGGAGTCAGCCCCAGCATTTT
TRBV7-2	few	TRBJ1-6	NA	CASSFGQGGPPLHF	TGTGCCAGCAGCTTTGGGCAGGGAGGTCCACCCCTCCACTTT
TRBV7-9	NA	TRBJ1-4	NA	CASSPANEKLFF	TGTGCCAGCAGCCCGGCTAATGAAAAACTGTTTTTT